These 11 T cell receptor beta chains came from one sample sequenced in a study of T cell clonality in common variable immunodeficiency. Overall study findings and caveats: Fewer deletions and N-nucleotide insertions were reportedly seen in common variable immunodeficiency TCR beta sequences.

The assay was immunoSEQ multiplex PCR, and TCRdb's table has in-frame clones only and misses some. This sample comprises 25,000 to 35,000 clones, none seen once only. These receptors' antigens are unknown. The specimen was peripheral blood mononuclear cells. These receptors all come from a human donor with common variable immunodeficiency.

Many counts were recorded for this clone. The missing CDR3 end, 3 residues past where the read stops, is filled in from the germline J gene. V gene TRBV6-1 combines with J gene TRBJ2-5, with 8 bases fitting TRBD2. V was clipped by 2 bases and J by 4 bases; unmatched bases: 6. The CDR3 sequence is 15 residues long. Germline CDR1 reads MNHNS; CDR2 reads SASEGT. The covered CDR3 bases are TGTGCCAGCAGTGAACGGGCGGGAGGTGCAGAGACC. Translating gives CASSERAGGAET. The CDR3 reads in full as CASSERAGGAETQYF.

This clone has only a few counts. The read comes to an end 3 residues before the CDR3 does, leaving the germline J gene to fill in the end. The chain combines TRBV18 with TRBJ2-1; 15 positions agree with TRBD2. The CDR3 loop spans 19 amino acids. Germline CDR1 KGHSH, CDR2 LQKENI. After removal of 6 bases from V and 9 bases from J, the junction contained 18 bases not matched to a gene. The DNA read from the CDR3 is TGTGCCAGCTCCTTCCTTCCGGGACTAGCGGGAGGCGCGCCGGTTGAG. The encoded protein is CASSFLPGLAGGAPVE. The full CDR3 protein reads CASSFLPGLAGGAPVEQFF.

This clone occurred a few times. With the read ending 3 residues before the CDR3 end, the germline J gene is used to fill in that end. The chain links TRBV20-1 to TRBJ2-7, with 8 bases matching TRBD2. The CDR3 is made up of 13 amino acids. V was clipped by 3 bases and J by 5 bases; unmatched bases: 6. CDR1 DFQATT and CDR2 SNEGSKA come from the germline V gene (reference sequence). Incomplete CDR3 DNA: TGCAGTGCTAGGACTAGCGCTTTACACGAG. Protein sequence: CSARTSALHE. The CDR3 in its entirety is CSARTSALHEQYF.

This clone was recorded many times. Read coverage stops 3 residues before the CDR3 terminus; the germline J gene supplies the remainder. The gene calls are TRBV10-3 and TRBJ2-7; D not resolved. CDR1 and CDR2 from the germline V gene are ENHRY and SYGVKD. The CDR3 runs to 13 residues. V lost 4 bases and J lost 2, with 9 bases in between. The CDR3 is CAISAQSTYEQYF. CDR3 DNA, as far as it was read: TGTGCCATCAGTGCACAGAGTACCTACGAG.

This clone appeared many times. Read sequence stops 3 residues before the CDR3 end, and the germline J gene provides the missing end. The chain is built from TRBV14 and TRBJ1-1; 8 positions agree with TRBD1. Germline V lookup: CDR1 SGHDN, CDR2 FVKESK. The CDR3 loop spans 13 amino acids. The covered CDR3 bases are TGTGCCAGCAGACCGGGACAGGTGGTGGGA. Translated: CASRPGQVVG. The complete CDR3 reads CASRPGQVVGAFF.

At least ten counts were recorded for this clone. An end of the junction differs from the germline gene, which may be a read error. Sequencing ends 3 residues short of the CDR3 end; the germline J gene provides the rest. The J gene is TRBJ1-3, the V gene TRBV3-1 (or the pseudogene TRBV3-2); D uncertain. This CDR3 has 15 amino acids. Germline V CDR1 and CDR2: LGHDT, YNNKEL (reference sequence). The CDR3 DNA, read in part, is TGTACCAGCAGCCTGCAGCGTGGGTCTGGAAACACC. It yields the protein CTSSLQRGSGNT. The full CDR3 protein is CTSSLQRGSGNTIYF.

This clone showed up many times. The read terminates 3 residues before the CDR3 end, so the remaining end is supplied by the germline J gene. This chain connects TRBV5-4 to TRBJ1-1, with D possibly matching TRBD1 (6 bases). Between the trimmed V and J ends, which lost 5 bases and 0 bases, there was a span of 17 bases. Looked up from germline, CDR1 is SGHNT and CDR2 is YYREEE (reference sequence). The CDR3 has 16 amino acids. The CDR3 region is CASRSGGRAVNTEAFF. Partial CDR3 DNA: TGTGCCAGCAGGAGCGGGGGCAGGGCCGTGAACACTGAA.

Comment on this clone: The read finishes 3 residues shy of the CDR3 end, and the germline J gene is used to complete it. The chain uses TRBV2 and TRBJ2-1; TRBD1 might be the D (6 bases). V was pared by 0 bases and J by 2 bases, with 8 bases between. The CDR3 sequence is 15 residues long. Germline V gene data show CDR1 as SNHLY and CDR2 as FYNNEI. The DNA read from the CDR3 is TGTGCCAGCAGTGAAGCACAGGGCGCCTACAATGAG. Protein sequence: CASSEAQGAYNE. The full CDR3 protein reads CASSEAQGAYNEQFF.

This clone has ten or more counts. The CDR3 is cut off 3 residues early in the read; its end comes from the germline J gene. The rearrangement joins TRBV5-5 to TRBJ2-7; D is possibly TRBD1 (6 bases). CDR3 length: 12 residues. CDR1 is SGHKS and CDR2 is YYEKEE in the germline V gene (reference sequence). Between the trimmed V and J ends, which lost 4 bases and 6 bases, there was a span of 11 bases. The CDR3 DNA, read in part, is TGTGCCAGCAGCCCGAGGGGGAGCGAG. Translated, it gives CASSPRGSE. The full CDR3 sequence reads CASSPRGSEQYF.

This clone was seen more than once but under ten times. With the read ending 3 residues before the CDR3 end, the germline J gene is used to fill in that end. The V gene is TRBV7-8, the J gene TRBJ2-3, with D perhaps matching TRBD1 (7 bases). The CDR3 extends over 17 amino acids. Deletions cut 0 bases from V and 4 bases from J, with 17 bases between. CDR1 is SGHVS, CDR2 FQNEAQ, per germline. CDR3 protein: CASSLAPAGGSADTQYF. Incomplete CDR3 DNA: TGTGCCAGCAGCTTAGCGCCAGCAGGGGGGTCGGCAGATACG.

This clone came up many times. The read ends 3 residues shy of where the CDR3 ends; the end is completed using the germline J gene. This sequence joins TRBV5-1 and TRBJ1-5; 7 positions agree with TRBD1. Trimming removed 0 bases from V and 0 bases from J; junction bases left unmatched: 3. This CDR3 contains 16 residues. Germline CDR1 SGHRS, CDR2 YFSETQ. CDR3 sequence: CASSLEGTDSNQPQHF. The part of the CDR3 DNA that was read is TGCGCCAGCAGCTTGGAGGGGACAGATAGCAATCAGCCC.